Listed below are T cell receptor beta chains from one sample, sequenced in a study of cytomegalovirus exposure and HLA in healthy donors. Clones were read by immunoSEQ multiplex PCR, and TCRdb kept only the in-frame ones, dropping some. The repertoire has about 160,000 clones, 65% to 80% of them found once; the top ten carry about 4.5%. Sequencing was performed on PBMCs. Every receptor here comes from a man aged 18 to 30 in good health and CMV-seropositive. Each CDR3 is given with its conserved first and last residue. Fields, in order: D gene, V gene, clone size, J gene, CDR3 DNA, CDR3 protein. A D gene is named only where the DNA matches it firmly. Where a row states a size, it is once, few, many or the class of an expanded clone; other rows omit it.

>TRBD1|TRBV4-1|.|TRBJ2-5
TGCGCCAGCAGCCTCTTGACAGGGGGGACGACGTCGACCCAGTACTTC
CASSLLTGGTTSTQYF
>.|TRBV29-1|.|TRBJ2-1
TGCAGCATTCTCTCGAGTGGCGGGACCCTCGGGCGGTTCTTC
CSILSSGGTLGRFF
>.|TRBV5-1|once|TRBJ2-5
TGCGCCAGCAGCTCTCGACAGGGACTGGAGGAGACCCAGTACTTC
CASSSRQGLEETQYF
>TRBD1|TRBV6-5|.|TRBJ2-2
TGTGCCAGCAGTTACTCAATCAGGGGGCGCGGGGAGCTGTTTTTT
CASSYSIRGRGELFF
>.|TRBV4-1|few|TRBJ1-1
TGCGCCAGCAGCCTCCTACTATTCCTGGGGATGGGGGGTACTGAAGCTTTCTTT
CASSLLLFLGMGGTEAFF
>.|TRBV13|few|TRBJ1-2
TGTGCCAGCAGCTTCGAAGGACTCCCCGGGGGCTACACCTTC
CASSFEGLPGGYTF
>TRBD2|TRBV2|.|TRBJ2-3
TGTGCCAGCACCAGACTAGCGGGGGTGGCAGATACGCAGTATTTT
CASTRLAGVADTQYF
>.|TRBV2|.|TRBJ2-1
TGTGCCAGCATGACCTCACTAGCCGGTGAGCAGTTCTTC
CASMTSLAGEQFF
>.|TRBV27|.|TRBJ2-1
TGTGCCAGCAGTTCCCCTTCGAGGGAGCAGTTCTTC
CASSSPSREQFF
>TRBD2|TRBV5-6|once|TRBJ2-1
TGTGCCAGCAGCTCTAGCGGGGAGGGGCAGTTCTTC
CASSSSGEGQFF
>.|TRBV5-5|.|TRBJ2-1
TGTGCCAGCAGCTTGGAACAGGGGGGGTACAATGAGCAGTTCTTC
CASSLEQGGYNEQFF
>.|TRBV30|.|TRBJ2-1
TGTGCCTGGAGTCAGAGCGGCAATGAGCAGTTCTTC
CAWSQSGNEQFF
>.|TRBV6-5|.|TRBJ2-2
TGTGCCAGCACTAACACCGGGGAGCTGTTTTTT
CASTNTGELFF
>TRBD1|TRBV18|.|TRBJ1-1
TGTGCCAGCTCATCAGGACAGGGGGCGAACACTGAAGCTTTCTTT
CASSSGQGANTEAFF
>TRBD1|TRBV10-3|.|TRBJ1-3
TGTGCCATCAGTGCCTCAAAGACAGGGGGCATCGGCACCATATATTTT
CAISASKTGGIGTIYF
>.|TRBV5-6|once|TRBJ2-2
TGTGCCAGCATTGCGGTATCGGTTCGGGGCGGGGAGCTGTTTTTT
CASIAVSVRGGELFF
>TRBD1|TRBV28|.|TRBJ1-2
TGTGCCAGCAGGGCGACAGGGAACTATGGCTACACCTTC
CASRATGNYGYTF